Sequencing of this T cell receptor beta chain was carried out in a study of CD8+ T cells in alopecia areata. Study-level background: People stayed on tofacitinib for 6 to 18 months, then stopped the drug for 6 months.

The study, taken as a whole, reports: The study found that many expanded lesional clones persisted in scalp and blood during tofacitinib.

Sequencing used cDNA as its template, made by extracting RNA and reverse transcribing it. The assay was immunoSEQ multiplex PCR, and TCRdb's table has in-frame clones only and misses some. This table holds 200,000 to 250,000 clones, 35% to 40% found once. This clone was seen a few times. The antigen is unknown. Stated treatment: oral pan-JAK inhibitor, 5-10 mg twice daily. As part of sample collection, lesional scalp punch biopsies and peripheral blood were taken from alopecia areata patients. In germline, CDR1 is SNHLY, CDR2 FYNNEI. Trimming stripped 6 bases from V and 2 bases from J, with 11 bases between. This CDR3 comprises 13 residues.

V is TRBV2 and J is TRBJ2-7; unclear D gene. The sample in question was CD4+ T cells sorted from blood, obtained at roughly week 30, from a patient treated with tofacitinib. This TCR derives from a human donor with alopecia areata. This CDR3 is CASRRTATYEQYF. The DNA of the CDR3 is TGTGCCAGCAGGAGGACGGCAACCTACGAGCAGTACTTC.